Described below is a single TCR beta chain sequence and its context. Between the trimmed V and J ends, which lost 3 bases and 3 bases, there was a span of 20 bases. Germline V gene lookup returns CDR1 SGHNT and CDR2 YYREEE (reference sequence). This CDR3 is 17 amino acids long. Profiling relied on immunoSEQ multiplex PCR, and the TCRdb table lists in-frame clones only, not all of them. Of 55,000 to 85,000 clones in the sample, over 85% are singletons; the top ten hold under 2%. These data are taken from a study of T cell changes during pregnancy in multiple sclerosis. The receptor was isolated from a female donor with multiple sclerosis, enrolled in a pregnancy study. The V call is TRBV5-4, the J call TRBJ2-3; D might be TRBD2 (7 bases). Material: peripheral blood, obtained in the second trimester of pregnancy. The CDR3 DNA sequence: TGTGCCAGCAGCTCGCAGGCGGGGGCCCAAATGACAGATACGCAGTATTTT. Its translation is CASSSQAGAQMTDTQYF.